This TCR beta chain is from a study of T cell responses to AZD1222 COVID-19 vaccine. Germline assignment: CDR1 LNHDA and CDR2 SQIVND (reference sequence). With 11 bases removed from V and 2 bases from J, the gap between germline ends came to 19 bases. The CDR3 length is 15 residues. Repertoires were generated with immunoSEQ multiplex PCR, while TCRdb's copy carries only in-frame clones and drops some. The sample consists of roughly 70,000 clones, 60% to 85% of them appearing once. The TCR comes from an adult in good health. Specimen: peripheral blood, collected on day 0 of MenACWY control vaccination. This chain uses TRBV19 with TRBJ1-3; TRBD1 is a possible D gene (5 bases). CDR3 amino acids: CAVTGTADPGNTIYF. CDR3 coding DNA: TGTGCCGTAACCGGGACTGCTGACCCTGGAAACACCATATATTTT.